The 32 T cell receptor beta chains listed next were all sequenced from one sample in a study of blood T cell repertoires in COVID-19. Sequencing used immunoSEQ multiplex PCR; TCRdb keeps in-frame clones, though not all of them. This sample has under 150,000 clones; roughly nine tenths occur once, and the top ten carry approximately 3.7%. The source material was peripheral blood. These receptor sequences come from a man aged 50-59 years with active COVID-19.

The chain is built from TRBV19 and TRBJ2-6; D is undetermined. Deletions cut 7 bases from V and 1 base from J, with 5 bases between. The CDR3 consists of 13 residues. CDR1 is LNHDA, CDR2 SQIVND, per germline (reference sequence). In DNA, the CDR3 is TGTGCCAGTACCGGGTCTGGGGCCAACGTCCTGACTTTC. This encodes CASTGSGANVLTF.

This clone was seen only once. This chain uses TRBV30 with TRBJ1-1; 8 nucleotides match TRBD1. CDR1 is GTSNPN and CDR2 is SVGIG in the germline V gene (reference sequence). V lost 5 bases, J lost 1 base, and 3 bases stayed unmatched. The CDR3 runs to 13 residues. The chain's CDR3 is CAWGGTGNTEAFF. For the CDR3, the DNA is TGTGCCTGGGGCGGGACAGGGAACACTGAAGCTTTCTTT.

The chain is built from TRBV4-1 and TRBJ1-3, with 10 nucleotides matching TRBD1. CDR3 length equals 15 residues. The germline gives CDR1 MGHRA, CDR2 YSYEKL. The V gene end was trimmed by 3 bases and the J gene end by 2 bases; junction bases not matched to a gene: 1. The CDR3 is CASSQDRGAGNTIYF. DNA of the CDR3: TGCGCCAGCAGCCAGGACAGGGGGGCTGGAAACACCATATATTTT.

V and J are TRBV27 and TRBJ1-2; no clear D. The CDR3 is 14 residues long. The V gene's germline CDR1 is MNHEY and CDR2 SMNVEV (reference sequence). Trimming cost V 5 bases and J 1 base, with 11 bases left between them. CDR3 protein: CASSPTVINYGYTF. The CDR3 bases are TGTGCCAGCAGTCCTACAGTGATTAACTATGGCTACACCTTC.

The chain carries TRBV11-3 and TRBJ2-3, with TRBD2 matching 12 bases. The CDR3 is 15 residues long. V trimming: 6 bases; J trimming: 5 bases; junction bases outside the gene matches: 6. In germline, CDR1 is SGHNT, CDR2 YENEEA. CDR3 residues: CASRRTSGVLDTQYF. In DNA form, the CDR3 reads TGTGCCAGCAGGAGGACTAGCGGGGTATTAGATACGCAGTATTTT.

The chain carries TRBV18 and TRBJ2-4; 7 bases agree with TRBD1. V trimming: 2 bases; J trimming: 5 bases; junction bases outside the gene matches: 3. Germline loops: CDR1 KGHSH, CDR2 LQKENI. The CDR3 loop spans 14 amino acids. The CDR3 coding sequence is TGTGCCAGCTCACCAGACAGGGTTGAAAACATTCAGTACTTC. Its protein is CASSPDRVENIQYF.

The V and J genes are TRBV7-9 and TRBJ2-7, with D unresolved. Germline CDR1 SEHNR, CDR2 FQNEAQ (reference sequence). CDR3 size: 10 residues. V lost 4 bases and J 4 bases, leaving 2 bases between the germline ends. The chain's CDR3 is CASSSYEQYV. CDR3 coding DNA: TGTGCCAGCAGCTCGTACGAGCAGTACGTC.

V is TRBV5-1 and J is TRBJ2-1; 9 bases agree with TRBD2. Germline trimming cut 1 base from V and 7 bases from J; bases unmatched to any gene: 12. Germline V lookup: CDR1 SGHRS, CDR2 YFSETQ. The CDR3 runs 17 residues. The CDR3 region is CASSLSSGSGGGNEQFF. The CDR3 DNA sequence: TGCGCCAGCAGCTTGTCATCGGGTAGCGGGGGCGGGAATGAGCAGTTCTTC.

The chain joins TRBV5-1 to TRBJ1-5, with 7 bases that match TRBD1. The CDR3 contains 15 residues. Germline CDR1 is SGHRS and CDR2 is YFSETQ. Losses at the gene ends were 0 bases for V and 6 bases for J; bases not matched to a gene: 6. CDR3 region: CASSLVAGGRQPQHF. DNA of the CDR3: TGCGCCAGCAGCTTGGTGGCAGGGGGACGTCAGCCCCAGCATTTT. Full variable domain (outside the CDR3, taken from reference TRBV5-1 and TRBJ1-5): KAGVTQTPRYLIKTRGQQVTLSCSPISGHRSVSWYQQTPGQGLQFLFEYFSETQRNKGNFPGRFSGRQFSNSRSEMNVSTLELGDSALYLCASSLVAGGRQPQHFGDGTRLSIL.

The genes are TRBV18 and TRBJ1-6; tentative D call: TRBD1 (6 bases). V dropped 3 bases and J dropped 7 bases, with 13 bases sitting between them. The CDR3 loop spans 15 amino acids. The germline gives CDR1 KGHSH, CDR2 LQKENI. CDR3 loop: CASSPRTEQNSPLHF. Here the CDR3 DNA reads TGTGCCAGCTCACCTCGGACAGAACAGAATTCACCCCTCCACTTT.

The chain carries TRBV2 and TRBJ2-2, with TRBD2 matching 9 bases. CDR1 is SNHLY, CDR2 FYNNEI, per germline. The CDR3 sequence is 14 residues long. Trimming cost V 6 bases and J 6 bases; bases outside gene matches: 5. CDR3 protein: CASRLGLAPGELFF. The CDR3 DNA follows: TGTGCCAGCAGACTGGGACTAGCCCCCGGGGAGCTGTTTTTT.

The J gene is TRBJ2-3, the V gene TRBV15; 11 positions match TRBD2. J was trimmed by 4 bases and V by 0 bases; bases with no gene match: 9. Germline CDR1 LNHNV, CDR2 YYDKDF (reference sequence). The CDR3 contains 18 residues. CDR3 in DNA: TGTGCCACCAGCAGAGATCGGGGTAGCGGGAGGGCCTCAGATACGCAGTATTTT. Translating gives CATSRDRGSGRASDTQYF.

The V call is TRBV6-2 or TRBV6-3, the J call TRBJ2-2; the D gene is possibly TRBD2 (6 bases). The V end was cut by 0 bases, the J end by 0 bases, with 11 bases between. The V gene's germline CDR1 is MNHEY and CDR2 SVGEGT. The CDR3 extends over 17 amino acids. CDR3 region: CASSYSPGDPNTGELFF. The CDR3 coding sequence is TGTGCCAGCAGTTACTCTCCGGGAGACCCGAACACCGGGGAGCTGTTTTTT.

The table lists this clone with a few counts. This chain connects TRBV18 to TRBJ1-2; no definite D call. This CDR3 contains 11 residues. Germline V gene lookup returns CDR1 KGHSH and CDR2 LQKENI. Trimming removed 6 bases from V and 9 bases from J, with 11 bases in between. CDR3 nucleotide sequence: TGTGCCAGCTCGGGCGAAAAGAGCTACACCTTC. It specifies CASSGEKSYTF.

The rearrangement uses TRBV27 and TRBJ1-5; 7 bases match TRBD1. J lost 7 bases, V lost 10 bases, and 13 bases had no gene match. Germline V gives CDR1 MNHEY, CDR2 SMNVEV (reference sequence). The CDR3 covers 14 residues. The CDR3 sequence is CATSYRGREQPQHF. CDR3 coding DNA: TGTGCCACCTCATACAGGGGTCGGGAGCAGCCCCAGCATTTT.

This rearrangement joins TRBV30 to TRBJ1-2; D perhaps matches TRBD1 (5 bases). Germline V gene data show CDR1 as GTSNPN and CDR2 as SVGIG (reference sequence). Trimming took off 0 bases at V and 4 bases at J, with 12 bases between the two ends. The CDR3 has 14 residues. CDR3 protein: CAWSVNRGSYGYTF. DNA of the CDR3: TGTGCCTGGAGTGTAAATAGGGGTTCCTATGGCTACACCTTC.

This sequence joins TRBV5-8 and TRBJ1-5; TRBD1 agrees at 9 bases. The germline V gene has CDR1 SGHTS and CDR2 YDEGEE. The CDR3 spans 14 residues. J lost 6 bases, V lost 5 bases, and 6 bases had no gene match. CDR3 nucleotide sequence: TGTGCCAGCAGTAACACAGGGGGCAGTCAGCCCCAGCATTTT. It translates to CASSNTGGSQPQHF.

A single count supports this clone. V is TRBV18 and J is TRBJ2-5; TRBD1 might be the D (5 bases). CDR3 length: 13 amino acids. The V and J ends lost 5 bases and 2 bases respectively, with 9 bases between them. CDR1 KGHSH and CDR2 LQKENI come from the germline V gene. CDR3 nucleotide sequence: TGTGCCAGCTCAACGCGACAGCAAGAGACCCAGTACTTC. As protein: CASSTRQQETQYF.

On this clone itself: Other DNA sequences of this sample code for an identical CDR3. The genes are TRBV5-1 and TRBJ2-3, with 12 bases aligning to TRBD2. V dropped 0 bases and J dropped 3; count of bases not matched to a gene: 2. The CDR3 totals 16 residues. Germline V gene data show CDR1 as SGHRS and CDR2 as YFSETQ. The CDR3 nucleotides read TGCGCCAGCAGCTTGGGTGGGACTAGCGGGACAGATACGCAGTATTTT. It encodes CASSLGGTSGTDTQYF.

CDR3 sequence (DNA): TGTGCCAGCAGCCCCACGAGGGCTAGCGGGAGAATCGGGGAGCTGTTTTTT. Its protein is CASSPTRASGRIGELFF. This chain uses TRBV7-2 with TRBJ2-2; 10 nucleotides line up with TRBD2. V shed 5 bases, J shed 7 bases, and the junction held 13 bases outside the gene matches. The CDR3 spans 17 residues. CDR1 SGHTA and CDR2 FQGNSA come from the germline V gene. The variable domain in full, with the rest retrieved from reference TRBV7-2 and TRBJ2-2, is GAGVSQSPSNKVTEKGKDVELRCDPISGHTALYWYRQSLGQGLEFLIYFQGNSAPDKSGLPSDRFSAERTGGSVSTLTIQRTQQEDSAVYLCASSPTRASGRIGELFFGEGSRLTVL.

This chain connects TRBV10-1 to TRBJ2-3, with 9 bases fitting TRBD2. The CDR3 loop spans 17 amino acids. Looked up from germline, CDR1 is WNHNN and CDR2 is SYGVQD (reference sequence). V was clipped by 4 bases and J by 2 bases; unmatched bases: 10. The CDR3 spells CASSGSGGSGNTDTQYF. In DNA, the CDR3 is TGCGCCAGCAGTGGTAGCGGGGGTAGCGGAAACACAGATACGCAGTATTTT.

The chain joins TRBV9 to TRBJ2-7; 10 bases line up with TRBD1. Trimming took 0 bases from V and 7 from J; bases not matched to a gene: 7. Germline V gene data show CDR1 as SGDLS and CDR2 as YYNGEE. The CDR3 is made up of 15 amino acids. CDR3 in amino acids: CASSVGQTGGWEQYF. CDR3 coding DNA: TGTGCCAGCAGCGTAGGCCAGACAGGGGGCTGGGAGCAGTACTTC.

The chain links TRBV7-9 to TRBJ2-3; D possibly corresponds to TRBD2 (5 bases). Trimming cost V 3 bases and J 0 bases, with 10 bases left between them. Looked up from germline, CDR1 is SEHNR and CDR2 is FQNEAQ (reference sequence). The CDR3 has 15 residues. In DNA form, the CDR3 reads TGTGCCAGCAGCTTTAGCGATACTAGCACAGATACGCAGTATTTT. It codes for CASSFSDTSTDTQYF.

CDR3 protein: CASSEWGTGYSNQPQHF. The CDR3 DNA reads as TGTGCCAGCAGTGAATGGGGGACAGGGTATAGCAATCAGCCCCAGCATTTT. This chain joins TRBV2 and TRBJ1-5; 9 nucleotides agree with TRBD1. The CDR3 consists of 17 residues. Germline V lookup: CDR1 SNHLY, CDR2 FYNNEI. Trimming removed 2 bases from V and 0 bases from J; junction bases left unmatched: 5.

The chain is built from TRBV7-2 and TRBJ1-2; D not resolved. This CDR3 is 12 amino acids long. The V end was cut by 5 bases, the J end by 8 bases, with 12 bases between. Germline CDR1 SGHTA, CDR2 FQGNSA. For the CDR3, the DNA is TGTGCCAGCAGCCTGGAGGTAGGAGGCTACACCTTC. It encodes CASSLEVGGYTF.

This chain links TRBV5-4 with TRBJ1-2, with 7 bases fitting TRBD1. Germline CDR1 SGHNT, CDR2 YYREEE (reference sequence). This CDR3 region has 14 residues. J gave up 5 bases and V 2 bases, and 6 bases lay outside the gene matches. CDR3 bases: TGTGCCAGCAGCTTTGAGGGGGCATGGTATGGCTACACCTTC. It translates to CASSFEGAWYGYTF.

CDR3 in amino acids: CATSRGGRGGAADTQYF. In DNA, the CDR3 is TGTGCCACCAGCAGAGGAGGGCGCGGGGGGGCGGCAGATACGCAGTATTTT. This chain connects TRBV15 to TRBJ2-3; the match to TRBD2 covers 9 bases. Germline values: CDR1 LNHNV, CDR2 YYDKDF (reference sequence). The CDR3 runs to 17 residues. Germline trimming cut 1 base from V and 4 bases from J; bases unmatched to any gene: 9.

V is TRBV6-6 and J is TRBJ2-7; D is unclear. There are 17 residues in the CDR3. V was cut by 5 bases and J by 4 bases, with 24 bases left in between. Germline CDR1 MNHNY, CDR2 SVGAGI (reference sequence). Written as DNA, the CDR3 is TGTGCCAGCAGTCTTTTCGGAAGCGAGAGAGGAAGTTACGAGCAGTACTTC. Residues: CASSLFGSERGSYEQYF.

This chain links TRBV7-2 with TRBJ2-1; D might be TRBD2 (6 bases). The V gene lost 4 bases and the J gene lost 0 bases, with 10 bases spanning the gap. This CDR3 is built from 15 residues. The germline gives CDR1 SGHTA, CDR2 FQGNSA. The CDR3 DNA reads TGTGCCAGCAGCTGGGACTCGAGCTCCTACAATGAGCAGTTCTTC. Amino acids: CASSWDSSSYNEQFF.

The J gene is TRBJ2-7, the V gene TRBV13, with 7 bases that match TRBD2. J was trimmed by 3 bases and V by 0 bases; bases with no gene match: 11. CDR3 length: 17 amino acids. Germline V gene data show CDR1 as PRHDT and CDR2 as FYEKMQ (reference sequence). CDR3 sequence: CASSLGLMGGIDYEQYF. The CDR3 region has the DNA TGTGCCAGCAGCTTAGGCCTAATGGGGGGGATCGACTACGAGCAGTACTTC.

The gene calls are TRBV7-2 and TRBJ2-1; 9 bases agree with TRBD1. V dropped 5 bases and J dropped 4; count of bases not matched to a gene: 9. The length of the CDR3 is 16 residues. From germline, CDR1 is SGHTA and CDR2 FQGNSA. CDR3 protein: CASSRTLGQGYNEQFF. The CDR3 bases are TGTGCCAGCAGCCGGACATTGGGACAGGGATACAATGAGCAGTTCTTC.

The chain is built from TRBV19 and TRBJ2-1; a possible D gene is TRBD1 (5 bases). The CDR3 has 13 residues. Germline values: CDR1 LNHDA, CDR2 SQIVND (reference sequence). V gave up 5 bases and J gave up 3 bases, with 8 bases separating them. CDR3 residues: CASSGAGYNEQFF. For the CDR3, the DNA is TGTGCCAGTAGTGGGGCTGGCTACAATGAGCAGTTCTTC.